The clone carrying this T cell receptor (beta chain) was counted many times. Profiling relied on immunoSEQ multiplex PCR, and the TCRdb table lists in-frame clones only, not all of them. The table lists about 150,000 clones, 80% of them singletons, with over 4% in the top ten. This record belongs to a study of blood T cell repertoires in COVID-19. Study-wide background: COVID-19 samples, acute and convalescent, were from the United States, Italy and Spain. The analysed material was cDNA or gDNA that came from T cells, B-cell-depleted T cells, or PBMCs.

V shed 7 bases, J shed 0 bases, and the junction held 8 bases outside the gene matches. This CDR3 comprises 16 residues. Germline V gives CDR1 MNHEY, CDR2 SMNVEV (reference sequence). Material for sequencing was peripheral blood. V gene TRBV27 combines with J gene TRBJ2-1, with 8 nucleotides matching TRBD1. The TCR originated in a woman aged 45-59 years with acute or convalescent COVID-19. CDR3 nucleotides: TGTGCCAGCAATAAACAAGGGACAGGCTCCTACAATGAGCAGTTCTTC. This encodes CASNKQGTGSYNEQFF.